The 9 T cell receptor beta chains below were found in one sample sequenced in a study of blood T cell repertoires in COVID-19. Sequenced by immunoSEQ multiplex PCR; TCRdb stores in-frame clones only, minus some. The sample lists around 130,000 clones, 70% to 85% occurring once. The specimen was peripheral blood. Every receptor here comes from a woman of 80 years or more with acute or convalescent COVID-19.

V gene TRBV5-1 combines with J gene TRBJ1-2; 9 bases map to TRBD1. Trimming at V came to 6 bases and at J to 6 bases, leaving 15 bases not matched to a gene. Germline loops: CDR1 SGHRS, CDR2 YFSETQ. The CDR3 consists of 16 residues. In DNA form, the CDR3 reads TGCGCCAGCACACCCGGGACAGGGCTCCGAGTTCATGGCTACACCTTC. Translating it yields CASTPGTGLRVHGYTF.

V usage is TRBV29-1 and J usage is TRBJ1-2, with D perhaps TRBD1 (5 bases). There are 13 residues in the CDR3. In germline, CDR1 is SQVTM, CDR2 ANQGSEA. The CDR3 DNA reads as TGCTGTGGTTGGGCCGGGCAGGGTGGCGGCTACACCTTC. Translating it yields CCGWAGQGGGYTF.

The chain joins TRBV19 to TRBJ1-6; D remains unclear. CDR3 length equals 14 residues. Trimming removed 4 bases from V and 15 bases from J, with 19 bases in between. Germline V lookup: CDR1 LNHDA, CDR2 SQIVND (reference sequence). CDR3 coding DNA: TGTGCCAGTAGTAGCACAGCACGTAGTTTACTCCTCCACTTT. Protein product: CASSSTARSLLLHF. The whole variable domain, remainder taken from reference TRBV19 and TRBJ1-6, is DGGITQSPKYLFRKEGQNVTLSCEQNLNHDAMYWYRQDPGQGLRLIYYSQIVNDFQKGDIAEGYSVSREKKESFPLTVTSAQKNPTAFYLCASSSTARSLLLHFGNGTRLTVT.

The chain recombines TRBV9 with TRBJ2-7, with TRBD2 matching 10 bases. CDR1 is SGDLS and CDR2 is YYNGEE in the germline V gene. The CDR3 covers 16 residues. The ends lost 0 bases at V and 2 bases at J; junction bases unmatched: 5. CDR3 nucleotides: TGTGCCAGCAGCGTAGCACCTAGCGGGGGAACCTACGAGCAGTACTTC. Amino acid sequence: CASSVAPSGGTYEQYF.

This chain connects TRBV30 to TRBJ1-1; D may be TRBD1 (5 bases). From germline, CDR1 is GTSNPN and CDR2 SVGIG (reference sequence). V gave up 0 bases and J gave up 5 bases, with 13 bases separating them. This CDR3 comprises 14 residues. Here the CDR3 DNA reads TGTGCCTGGAGTGTAATGGGGGGACGGACTGAAGCTTTCTTT. It codes for CAWSVMGGRTEAFF.

The chain couples TRBV7-8 to TRBJ2-1, with 7 bases aligning to TRBD2. The CDR3 covers 14 residues. V dropped 10 bases and J dropped 10; count of bases not matched to a gene: 16. Germline V CDR1 and CDR2: SGHVS, FQNEAQ. As DNA, the CDR3 is TGTGCCACGGACCGAGGTGGGAGGGCCAACGAGCAGTTCTTC. This encodes CATDRGGRANEQFF.

V is TRBV9 and J is TRBJ2-2, with D tentatively TRBD2 (5 bases). Trimming shortened V by 3 bases and J by 4 bases, and 10 bases separated the two germline ends. CDR1 and CDR2 from the germline V gene are SGDLS and YYNGEE. The CDR3 is 14 residues long. Written as DNA, the CDR3 is TGTGCCAGCAGCGATACGGGGTTCACCGGGGAGCTGTTTTTT. This gives the protein CASSDTGFTGELFF.

The rearrangement joins TRBV27 to TRBJ1-3; perhaps TRBD1 as D (5 bases). The CDR3 contains 16 residues. V lost 0 bases, J lost 1 base, and 10 bases lay in between. The germline V gene has CDR1 MNHEY and CDR2 SMNVEV (reference sequence). The CDR3 coding sequence is TGTGCCAGCAGTTTATCCTTCGGGGGATCTGGAAACACCATATATTTT. Its translation: CASSLSFGGSGNTIYF.

This clone was seen a few times. The V gene is TRBV29-1, the J gene TRBJ1-4; TRBD1 matches at 9 bases. The V segment lost 7 bases and the J segment 7 bases; nucleotides outside the gene matches: 13. This CDR3 has 15 residues. From germline, CDR1 is SQVTM and CDR2 ANQGSEA. CDR3 protein: CSALLGQGGSEKLFF. CDR3 coding DNA: TGCAGCGCCCTCTTGGGACAGGGTGGCAGTGAAAAACTGTTTTTT.